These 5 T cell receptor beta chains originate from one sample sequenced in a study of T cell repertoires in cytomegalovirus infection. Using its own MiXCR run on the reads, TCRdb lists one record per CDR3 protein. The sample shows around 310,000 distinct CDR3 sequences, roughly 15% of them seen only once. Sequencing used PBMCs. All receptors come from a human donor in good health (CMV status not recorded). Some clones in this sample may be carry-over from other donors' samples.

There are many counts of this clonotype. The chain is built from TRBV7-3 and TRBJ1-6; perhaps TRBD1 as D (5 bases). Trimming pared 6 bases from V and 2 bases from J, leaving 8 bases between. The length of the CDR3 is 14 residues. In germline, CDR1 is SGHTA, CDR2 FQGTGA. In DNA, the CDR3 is TGTGCCAGCAGTGCAGGGACCTATAATTCACCCCTCCACTTT. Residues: CASSAGTYNSPLHF.

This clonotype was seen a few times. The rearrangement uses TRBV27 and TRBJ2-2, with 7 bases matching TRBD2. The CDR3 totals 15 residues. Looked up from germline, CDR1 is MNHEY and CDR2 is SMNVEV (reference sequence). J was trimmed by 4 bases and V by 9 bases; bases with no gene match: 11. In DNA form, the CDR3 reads TGTGCCAGTCGAGGGGAGGGGCCGGTCACCGGGGAGCTGTTTTTT. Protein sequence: CASRGEGPVTGELFF.

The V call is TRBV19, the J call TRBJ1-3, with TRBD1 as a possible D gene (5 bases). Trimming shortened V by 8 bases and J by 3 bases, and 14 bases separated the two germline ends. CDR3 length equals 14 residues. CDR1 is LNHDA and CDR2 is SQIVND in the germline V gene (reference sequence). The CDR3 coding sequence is TGTGCCAGTGCCTTACCGGGACGTGGAAACACCATATATTTT. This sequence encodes CASALPGRGNTIYF.

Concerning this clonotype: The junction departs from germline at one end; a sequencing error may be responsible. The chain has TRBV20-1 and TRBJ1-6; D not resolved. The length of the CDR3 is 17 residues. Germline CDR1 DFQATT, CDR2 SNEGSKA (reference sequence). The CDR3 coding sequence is TGCAGTGCTAGACGTTCGGGGAGGTCAGCCACTAATTCACCCCTCCGCTTT. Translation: CSARRSGRSATNSPLRF.

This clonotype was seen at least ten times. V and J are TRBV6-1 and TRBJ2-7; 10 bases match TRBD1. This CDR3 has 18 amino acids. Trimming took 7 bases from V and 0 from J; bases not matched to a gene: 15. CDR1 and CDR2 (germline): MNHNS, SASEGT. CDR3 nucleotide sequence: TGTGCCAGCACCAGATACCCAGCCGGGACAGGGGTCTCCTACGAGCAGTACTTC. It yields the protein CASTRYPAGTGVSYEQYF.